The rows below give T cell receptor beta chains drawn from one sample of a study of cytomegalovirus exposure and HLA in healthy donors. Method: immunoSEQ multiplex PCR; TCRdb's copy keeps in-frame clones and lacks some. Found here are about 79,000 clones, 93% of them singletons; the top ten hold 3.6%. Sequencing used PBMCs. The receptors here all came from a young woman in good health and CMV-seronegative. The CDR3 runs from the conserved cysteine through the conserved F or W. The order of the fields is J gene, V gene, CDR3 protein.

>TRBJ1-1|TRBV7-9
CASGQGRGAFF
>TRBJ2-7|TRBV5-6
CASSLGWRGRYEQYF
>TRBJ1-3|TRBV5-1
CASSVAGASGNTIYF
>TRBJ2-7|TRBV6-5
CASRSGTGTAGEQYF
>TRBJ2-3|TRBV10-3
CATRGAGGPDTQYF
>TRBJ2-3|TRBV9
CASSVDRDKGGLASDTQYF
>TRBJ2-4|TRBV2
CASTPRGGPRGKNIQYF
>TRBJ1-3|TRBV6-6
CATSRTGNTIYF
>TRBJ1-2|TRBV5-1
CASSLETGLGYTF
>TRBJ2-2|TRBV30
CAWAPVAGVTGELFF
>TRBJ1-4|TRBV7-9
CASSSRDSTEKLFF
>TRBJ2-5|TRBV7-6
CASSLVLETQYF
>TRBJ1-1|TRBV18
CASSLQGLNTEAFF
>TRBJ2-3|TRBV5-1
CASSFNTGSTTDTQYF
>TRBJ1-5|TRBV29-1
CSARQAMDQPQHF
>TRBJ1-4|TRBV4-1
CASSPGQGGTNEKLFF
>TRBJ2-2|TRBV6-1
CASSGTSLGTGELFF
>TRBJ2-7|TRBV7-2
CASSLGAAGGPYEQYF
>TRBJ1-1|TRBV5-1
CASSPRQGRLNTEAFF
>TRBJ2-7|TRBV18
CASSPGGSNEQYF
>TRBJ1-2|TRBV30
CAWTRTGLRGYTF
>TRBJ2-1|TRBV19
CASSKIAGVREQFF
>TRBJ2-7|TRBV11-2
CASSLGPSEQYF
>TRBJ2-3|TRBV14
CASSPQRRATDTQYF
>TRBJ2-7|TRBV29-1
CSVAGTGSYEQYF
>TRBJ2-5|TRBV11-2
CASSFLSRGIETQYF
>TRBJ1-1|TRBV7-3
CASSITGTVNTEAFF
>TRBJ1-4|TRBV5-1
CASSLDRAGDEKLFF
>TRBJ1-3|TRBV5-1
CASSLEGVGGNTIYF
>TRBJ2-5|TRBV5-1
CASSLALVSGETQYF
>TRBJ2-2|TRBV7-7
CASSPDYWNTGELFF
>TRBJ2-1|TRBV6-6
CASSYSAGPINEQFF
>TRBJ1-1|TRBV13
CASRVTVNTEAFF
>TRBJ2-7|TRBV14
CASRGSSETYEQYF